Each of the 8 T cell receptor beta chains below was sequenced from the same sample in a study of T cells in Graves' hyperthyroidism and ophthalmopathy. RNA transcripts yielded amplified TCR beta CDR3 regions. The primer set for the first-round RT-PCR of the TCR CDR3 was HTBI. TCRdb analysed the multiplex PCR reads with MiXCR anew, one entry per CDR3 protein. Altogether roughly 800,000 distinct CDR3 sequences are present, around 38% being singletons, with the ten largest covering 8.9%. Sample: blood. The receptors stem from a man between 18 and 29 years old with Graves' hyperthyroidism.

There are a few counts of this clonotype. The chain joins TRBV7-2 to TRBJ2-2; D ambiguous. Germline V gene data show CDR1 as SGHTA and CDR2 as FQGNSA. Trimming pared 2 bases from V and 0 bases from J, leaving 7 bases between. The CDR3 is 15 amino acids. This CDR3 is CASSLYGSNTGELFF. The CDR3 region has the DNA TGTGCCAGCAGCTTATACGGCTCGAACACCGGGGAGCTGTTTTTT.

Ten or more counts support this clonotype. The V call is TRBV2, the J call TRBJ2-2, with TRBD2 as a possible D gene (6 bases). V lost 8 bases to trimming and J lost 3 bases, with 10 bases between them. The CDR3 runs 13 residues. Germline V gives CDR1 SNHLY, CDR2 FYNNEI. This CDR3 reads CASAGRDTGELFF. As DNA, the CDR3 is TGTGCCAGCGCGGGGCGGGACACCGGGGAGCTGTTTTTT. Drawing the rest from reference TRBV2 and TRBJ2-2, the complete variable domain is EPEVTQTPSHQVTQMGQEVILRCVPISNHLYFYWYRQILGQKVEFLVSFYNNEISEKSEIFDDQFSVERPDGSNFTLKIRSTKLEDSAMYFCASAGRDTGELFFGEGSRLTVL.

This clonotype was seen a few times. The V gene is TRBV4-3, the J gene TRBJ1-1, with 7 positions matching TRBD1. Per the germline V gene, CDR1 is LGHNA and CDR2 is YSLEER. Germline trimming cut 0 bases from V and 4 bases from J; bases unmatched to any gene: 5. The CDR3 covers 15 residues. In nucleotides, the CDR3 is TGCGCCAGCAGCCAAGACGACAGGGACGGCACTGAAGCTTTCTTT. This encodes CASSQDDRDGTEAFF.

This sequence joins TRBV12-3 or TRBV12-4 and TRBJ2-7; 12 nucleotides align to TRBD2. CDR3 size: 14 residues. After removal of 6 bases from V and 9 bases from J, the junction contained 9 bases not matched to a gene. The CDR3 reads CASRKGLAGGVQYF. The CDR3 DNA is TGTGCCAGCAGGAAGGGACTAGCGGGTGGTGTGCAGTACTTC.

This chain joins TRBV12-3 or TRBV12-4 and TRBJ1-3; TRBD1 matches 7 bases. Trimming at V came to 6 bases and at J to 5 bases, leaving 7 bases not matched to a gene. The length of the CDR3 is 14 residues. Here the CDR3 DNA reads TGTGCCAGCAGGGGACAGAAAGGTAGAAACACCATATATTTT. Amino acids: CASRGQKGRNTIYF.

The chain has TRBV7-9 and TRBJ2-7, with D hard to call. This CDR3 is built from 12 residues. Germline V gene lookup returns CDR1 SEHNR and CDR2 FQNEAQ (reference sequence). Trimming removed 5 bases from V and 12 bases from J, with 17 bases in between. CDR3: CASSLSDTGLYF. The CDR3 nucleotides read TGTGCCAGCAGCCTAAGCGACACCGGGCTGTACTTC.

The rearrangement joins TRBV29-1 to TRBJ2-3; 7 bases map to TRBD1. The CDR3 contains 13 residues. The V gene end was trimmed by 6 bases and the J gene end by 4 bases; junction bases not matched to a gene: 7. Germline V gives CDR1 SQVTM, CDR2 ANQGSEA. The CDR3 here is CSVLQGPADTQYF. As DNA, the CDR3 is TGCAGCGTACTACAGGGGCCGGCAGATACGCAGTATTTT.

This clonotype has only a few counts. Germline and junction disagree at one end, which may indicate a read error. The V gene is TRBV10-3, the J gene TRBJ2-5; TRBD2 is a possible D gene (6 bases). The CDR3 spans 12 residues. The germline CDR1 and CDR2 sequences are ENHRY and SYGVKD. CDR3 bases: TGTGCCAGCAGTTTCGGGGCGGGGCCCCAGTACTTC. This translates into CASSFGAGPQYF.